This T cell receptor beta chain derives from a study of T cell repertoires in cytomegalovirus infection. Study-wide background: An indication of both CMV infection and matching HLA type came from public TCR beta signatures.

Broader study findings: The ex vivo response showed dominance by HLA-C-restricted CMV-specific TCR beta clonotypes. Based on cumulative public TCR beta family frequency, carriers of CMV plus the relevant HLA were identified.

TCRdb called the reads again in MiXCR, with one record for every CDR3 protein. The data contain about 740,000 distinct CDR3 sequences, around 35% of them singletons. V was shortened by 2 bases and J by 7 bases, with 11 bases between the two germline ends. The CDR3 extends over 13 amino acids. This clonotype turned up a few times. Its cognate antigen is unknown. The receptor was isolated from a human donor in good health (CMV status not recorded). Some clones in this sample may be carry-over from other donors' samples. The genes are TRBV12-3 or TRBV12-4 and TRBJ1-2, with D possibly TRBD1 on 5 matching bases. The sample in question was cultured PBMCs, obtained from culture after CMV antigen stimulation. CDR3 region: CASSLNAGLGYTF. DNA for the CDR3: TGTGCCAGCAGTTTAAATGCAGGGCTTGGCTACACCTTC.